This T cell receptor beta chain was obtained from a study of T cell responses to AZD1222 COVID-19 vaccine (dated by TCRdb to about 2021). About the full investigation: TCR sequencing covered 233 trial participants: around 210 given two doses of AZD1222 and 26 given two doses of MenACWY control vaccine. Enrollment into the trials was organized by age into subgroups of 18-55, 56-69 and 70-plus years, and those subgroups contained about 160, 30 and 59 TCR-sequenced participants, respectively. The research as a whole found: Epitopes outside the regions mutated in the B.1.351 and B.1.1.7 variants were reportedly recognized by nearly half of the unique spike-specific TCRs. Participants were mostly white British and included more females than males, and it was suggested by the authors that clonal diversity may have been underestimated. Because no samples from the day 14 peak response were available, repertoires could be characterized only after the peak T cell response. After two AZD1222 doses, spike-specific TCR breadth and depth were significantly higher than at day 0 and than in MenACWY recipients. The 56-69-year group was small, and its depth increase did not reach significance, likely because of low power. The vaccine-associated CD4 TCRs covered the entire spike protein, and the dominant responses fell in regions 160-218 and 743-854. Conclusions about previously exposed vaccinees were limited because only 6 or 7 AZD1222 recipients were SARS-CoV-2 seropositive at baseline.

This specimen's time point label, per the study, means: about 28 days (+/-7) after the second vaccine dose. AZD1222 recipients given second doses at about 4 weeks or at about 12 weeks were pooled, since spike-specific TCR depth and breadth were not found to differ between the two schedules. Samples from vaccinated people were obtained from the UK trials COV001 and COV002, which included a single-blind randomized controlled phase 2/3 trial of AZD1222 (ChAdOx1 nCoV-19) in healthy adults. Trial participant PBMC samples were collected at day 0 and day 28 after the second dose for TCRbeta chain sequencing. Per the germline V gene, SGHDT is the CDR1 and YYEEEE is the CDR2. Trimming costs V 0 bases and J 4 bases, and their ends lie 16 bases apart. CDR3 length: 16 amino acids, cysteine to phenylalanine. The entry retains the CDR3 DNA only, 48 bases that are in frame from base 1. The CDR3 regions of human TCRbeta chains were analyzed by immunosequencing. Per the original workflow: Repertoire TCRs were matched against a reference library of SARS-CoV-2-specific TCRs generated with the MIRA antigen-specificity platform. Breadth was defined as the fraction of unique TCRs that were SARS-CoV-2-associated, and depth was defined as the fraction of total T cells that were SARS-CoV-2-associated. Using the MIRA data, each spike-specific TCR was mapped to the spike region that the TCR reacts to and placed in a CD4 or CD8 class. Log10-transformed breadth and depth values were compared by one-way ANOVA with Sidak's multiple comparisons tests. The table was pulled from immuneACCESS by TCRdb, which kept in-frame rearrangements only. Such tables lose some clones; where checked, under half of the loss comes from unresolved V genes, and the rest has no known cause. From that table come the V and J calls and clone size; the DNA was used to work out D and trimming. In all, the sample holds about 52,000 clones, and about 87% of those were seen once. 2.7% of the sample is in the top ten clones.

As to this clone: Its recognized antigen is unknown. The input lacks base qualities; no much larger clone sits a single base away.

The sample here was peripheral blood, taken 28 days after the second AZD1222 dose. The receptor chain draws on TRBV5-6 and TRBJ1-1; the D gene remains uncertain. The TCR was taken from an adult who received the AZD1222 COVID-19 vaccine. The nucleotides are TGTGCCAGCAGCTTGGCTGGAGTTGGGCGCGCCACTGAAGCTTTCTTT. It is translated as CASSLAGVGRATEAFF.